This T cell receptor (beta chain) stems from a study of CD8+ T cells in alopecia areata. Following RNA extraction, reverse transcription yielded cDNA that acted as the sequencing template. The protocol was immunoSEQ multiplex PCR, while the TCRdb copy is restricted to in-frame clones and leaves out a portion. The table shows about 110,000 clones, with 50% to 60% occurring only once. The CDR3 runs to 13 residues. The V end lost 3 bases, the J end lost 4 bases, and 10 bases lay between the germline ends. CDR1 and CDR2 (germline): SGHVS, FQNEAQ. V and J are TRBV7-8 and TRBJ2-7; no clear D gene. The sequence derives from a human donor with alopecia areata. The sequencing sample was made of NKG2D-low CD8+ T cells sorted from blood. Here the CDR3 reads CASSFGEAYEQYF. The CDR3 region has the DNA TGTGCCAGCAGCTTTGGGGAAGCGTACGAGCAGTACTTC.